This T cell receptor beta chain was recovered during a study of technical replicates of blood from several donors. Generated by immunoSEQ multiplex PCR, the TCRdb table keeps only in-frame clones and is missing some. Of approximately 88,000 clones in the sample, 85% to 95% were seen once. Germline CDR1 SNHLY, CDR2 FYNNEI. This CDR3 has 14 amino acids. V shed 6 bases, J shed 7 bases, and the junction held 8 bases outside the gene matches. This chain connects TRBV2 to TRBJ2-3, with 9 bases that match TRBD1. The sequencing sample was made of T cells isolated from PBMCs. The source of this sequence is a human donor in good health. The CDR3 bases are TGTGCCAGCAGACCGGGACAGGGAGTTTATACGCAGTATTTT. Translation: CASRPGQGVYTQYF.